What follows are 11 T cell receptor beta chains derived from one specimen sequenced in a study of blood T cell repertoires in COVID-19. TCRdb's table, derived via immunoSEQ multiplex PCR, lists solely in-frame clones and lacks some. This sample carries about 310,000 clones, 87% of them seen once, and the ten largest clones take 1%. The sample taken for sequencing was peripheral blood. These receptors were collected from a man over 45 with active or convalescent COVID-19.

This clone was detected only a few times. The rearrangement links TRBV9 to TRBJ2-3, with TRBD1 identical over 8 bases. Germline CDR1 is SGDLS and CDR2 is YYNGEE. The CDR3 length is 16 residues. V lost 3 bases, J lost 5 bases, and 11 bases stayed unmatched. CDR3 protein: CASSALATGGRDTQYF. CDR3 DNA: TGTGCCAGCAGCGCTCTTGCTACAGGGGGAAGAGATACGCAGTATTTT.

The chain links TRBV5-1 to TRBJ1-1; D perhaps matches TRBD1 (6 bases). The CDR3 runs 14 residues. Trimming stripped 0 bases from V and 5 bases from J, with 11 bases between. From germline, CDR1 is SGHRS and CDR2 YFSETQ. The DNA for the CDR3 is TGCGCCAGCAGCTTGGACCGGACAGAGACTGAAGCTTTCTTT. Amino acids: CASSLDRTETEAFF.

This rearrangement joins TRBV10-3 to TRBJ2-3; 7 nucleotides agree with TRBD2. V shed 6 bases and J 4 bases; nucleotides not matched to a gene: 10. The germline CDR1 and CDR2 sequences are ENHRY and SYGVKD. The CDR3 totals 15 residues. The CDR3 sequence: CAIRGSSGPADTQYF. The DNA for the CDR3 is TGTGCCATCAGGGGTTCTAGCGGACCGGCAGATACGCAGTATTTT.

The J gene is TRBJ1-6, the V gene TRBV28; D remains ambiguous. This CDR3 is 11 amino acids long. V lost 4 bases and J 8 bases, leaving 3 bases between the germline ends. The V gene's germline CDR1 is MDHEN and CDR2 SYDVKM. The CDR3 spells CASSSYSPLHF. In DNA form, the CDR3 reads TGTGCCAGCAGTTCTTATTCACCCCTCCACTTT. The full variable domain, completed using reference TRBV28 and TRBJ1-6, is DVKVTQSSRYLVKRTGEKVFLECVQDMDHENMFWYRQDPGLGLRLIYFSYDVKMKEKGDIPEGYSVSREKKERFSLILESASTNQTSMYLCASSSYSPLHFGNGTRLTVT.

The chain employs TRBV5-6 and TRBJ1-2; 12 nucleotides agree with TRBD1. CDR3 length: 14 amino acids. Germline V gene lookup returns CDR1 SGHDT and CDR2 YYEEEE. V was clipped by 7 bases and J by 6 bases; unmatched bases: 7. DNA for the CDR3: TGTGCCAGCTGGGGGACAGGGGGCAGGGATGGCTACACCTTC. Translated, it gives CASWGTGGRDGYTF.

The rearrangement uses TRBV6-5 and TRBJ2-3, with a weak D call TRBD2 (6 bases). This CDR3 contains 14 residues. CDR1 is MNHEY and CDR2 is SVGAGI in the germline V gene. With 7 bases removed from V and 2 bases from J, the gap between germline ends came to 13 bases. The CDR3 DNA reads as TGTGCCAGCACCCGGACTATTCTCACAGATACGCAGTATTTT. It encodes CASTRTILTDTQYF.

Remarks on this clone: This specimen includes other DNA sequences encoding the same CDR3. The CDR3 is CASSIQRGTEAFF. CDR3 bases: TGTGCCAGTAGTATCCAACGCGGCACTGAAGCTTTCTTT. This chain uses TRBV19 with TRBJ1-1; D is ambiguous. The V end was cut by 3 bases, the J end by 4 bases, with 9 bases between. This CDR3 is built from 13 residues. The germline gives CDR1 LNHDA, CDR2 SQIVND (reference sequence).

The V and J genes are TRBV4-3 and TRBJ2-5; 7 bases align to TRBD1. Germline trimming cut 1 base from V and 6 bases from J; bases unmatched to any gene: 5. This CDR3 region has 14 residues. Germline V CDR1 and CDR2: LGHNA, YSLEER. CDR3 nucleotides: TGCGCCAGCAGCCAAGCCGGGACAGTGAAGACCCAGTACTTC. Its protein is CASSQAGTVKTQYF.

The chain recombines TRBV30 with TRBJ1-6, with TRBD1 matching 7 bases. CDR1 and CDR2 (germline): GTSNPN, SVGIG (reference sequence). V was clipped by 4 bases and J by 8 bases; unmatched bases: 8. The CDR3 totals 14 residues. CDR3 region: CAWKSGTVYSPLHF. The CDR3 DNA sequence: TGTGCCTGGAAGTCCGGGACAGTCTATTCACCCCTCCACTTT.

The V and J genes are TRBV11-2 and TRBJ1-6; 10 nucleotides agree with TRBD1. From germline, CDR1 is SGHAT and CDR2 FQNNGV. The CDR3 loop spans 15 amino acids. J lost 3 bases, V lost 7 bases, and 3 bases had no gene match. CDR3 sequence reads: CASTRTGGYNSPLHF. In nucleotides, the CDR3 is TGTGCCAGCACCCGGACAGGGGGCTATAATTCACCCCTCCACTTT.

CDR3 DNA sequence: TGCGCCAGCAGCTTCGCAGGGATCGACTATGGCTACACCTTC. This translates into CASSFAGIDYGYTF. The V and J genes are TRBV5-1 and TRBJ1-2, with a possible D match to TRBD1 (5 bases). Germline V CDR1 and CDR2: SGHRS, YFSETQ. This CDR3 comprises 14 residues. Trimming shortened V by 2 bases and J by 3 bases, and 11 bases separated the two germline ends.